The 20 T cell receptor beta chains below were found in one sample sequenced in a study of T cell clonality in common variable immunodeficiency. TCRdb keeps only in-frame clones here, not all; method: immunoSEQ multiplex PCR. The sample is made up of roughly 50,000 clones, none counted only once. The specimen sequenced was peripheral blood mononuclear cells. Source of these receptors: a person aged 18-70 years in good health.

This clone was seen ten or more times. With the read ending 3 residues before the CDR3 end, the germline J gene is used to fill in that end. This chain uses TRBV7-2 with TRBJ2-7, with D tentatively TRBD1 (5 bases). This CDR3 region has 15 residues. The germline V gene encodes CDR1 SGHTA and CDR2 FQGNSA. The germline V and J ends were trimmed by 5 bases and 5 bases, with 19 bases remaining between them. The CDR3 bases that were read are TGTGCCAGCAGCCCCGTGGTAGGCAGGGTCGACGAG. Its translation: CASSPVVGRVDE. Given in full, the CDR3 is CASSPVVGRVDEQYF. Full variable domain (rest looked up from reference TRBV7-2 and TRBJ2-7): GAGVSQSPSNKVTEKGKDVELRCDPISGHTALYWYRQSLGQGLEFLIYFQGNSAPDKSGLPSDRFSAERTGGSVSTLTIQRTQQEDSAVYLCASSPVVGRVDEQYFGPGTRLTVT.

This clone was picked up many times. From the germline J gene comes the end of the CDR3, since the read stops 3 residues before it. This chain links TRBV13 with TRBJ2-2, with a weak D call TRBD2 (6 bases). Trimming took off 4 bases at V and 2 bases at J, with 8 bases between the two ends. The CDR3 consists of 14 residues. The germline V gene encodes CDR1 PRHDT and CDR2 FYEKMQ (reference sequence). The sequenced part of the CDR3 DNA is TGTGCCAGCAGCTGGGGACTTAACACCGGGGAG. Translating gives CASSWGLNTGE. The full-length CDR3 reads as CASSWGLNTGELFF.

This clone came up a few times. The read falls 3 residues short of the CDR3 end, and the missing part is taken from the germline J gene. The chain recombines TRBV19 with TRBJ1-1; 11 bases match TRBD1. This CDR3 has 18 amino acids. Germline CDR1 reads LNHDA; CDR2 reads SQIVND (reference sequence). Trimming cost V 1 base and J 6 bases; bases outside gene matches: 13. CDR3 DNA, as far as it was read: TGTGCCAGTAGTATAGTTCACCCTCGGACAGGGGGCGCGGCTGAA. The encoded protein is CASSIVHPRTGGAAE. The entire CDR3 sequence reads CASSIVHPRTGGAAEAFF. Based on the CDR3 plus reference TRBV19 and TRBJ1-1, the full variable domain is DGGITQSPKYLFRKEGQNVTLSCEQNLNHDAMYWYRQDPGQGLRLIYYSQIVNDFQKGDIAEGYSVSREKKESFPLTVTSAQKNPTAFYLCASSIVHPRTGGAAEAFFGQGTRLTVV.

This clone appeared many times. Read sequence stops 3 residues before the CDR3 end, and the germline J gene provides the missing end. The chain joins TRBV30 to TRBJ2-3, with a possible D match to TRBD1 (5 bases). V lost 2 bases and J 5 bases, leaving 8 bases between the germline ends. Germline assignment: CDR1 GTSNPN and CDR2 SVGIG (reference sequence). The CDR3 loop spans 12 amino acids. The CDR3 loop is CAWSTTGDTQYF. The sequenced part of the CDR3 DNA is TGTGCCTGGAGTACCACAGGAGATACG.

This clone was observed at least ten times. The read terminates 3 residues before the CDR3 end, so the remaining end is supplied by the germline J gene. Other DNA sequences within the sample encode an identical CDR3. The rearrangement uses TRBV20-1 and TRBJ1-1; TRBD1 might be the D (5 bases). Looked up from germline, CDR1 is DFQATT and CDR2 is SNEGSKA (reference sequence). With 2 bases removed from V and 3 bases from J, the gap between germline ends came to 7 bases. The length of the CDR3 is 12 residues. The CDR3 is CSARQGDTEAFF. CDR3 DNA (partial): TGCAGTGCTAGACAGGGAGACACTGAA.

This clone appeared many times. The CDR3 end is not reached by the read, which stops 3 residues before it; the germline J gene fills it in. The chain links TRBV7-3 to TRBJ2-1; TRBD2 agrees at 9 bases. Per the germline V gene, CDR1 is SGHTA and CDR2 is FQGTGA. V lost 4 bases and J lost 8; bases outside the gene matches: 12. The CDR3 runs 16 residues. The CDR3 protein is CASSYVGGRAGDEQFF. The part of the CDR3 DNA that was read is TGTGCCAGCAGCTACGTCGGCGGGAGGGCCGGGGATGAG.

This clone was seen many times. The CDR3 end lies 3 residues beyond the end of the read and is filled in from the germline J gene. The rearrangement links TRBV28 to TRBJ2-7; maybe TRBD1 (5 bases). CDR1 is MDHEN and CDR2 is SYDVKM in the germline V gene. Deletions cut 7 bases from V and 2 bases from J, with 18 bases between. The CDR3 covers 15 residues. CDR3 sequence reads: CASKGQGTGTYEQYF. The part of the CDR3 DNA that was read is TGTGCCAGCAAGGGGCAGGGCACAGGAACCTACGAG.

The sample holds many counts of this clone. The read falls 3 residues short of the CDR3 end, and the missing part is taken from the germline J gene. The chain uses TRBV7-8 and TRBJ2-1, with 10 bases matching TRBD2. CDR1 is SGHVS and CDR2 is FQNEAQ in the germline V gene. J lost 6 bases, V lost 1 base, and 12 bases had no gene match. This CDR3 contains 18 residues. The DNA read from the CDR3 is TGTGCCAGCAGCTTAGGGGGGGCTAGCGGGAGAGGAGGCAATGAG. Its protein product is CASSLGGASGRGGNE. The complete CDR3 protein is CASSLGGASGRGGNEQFF.

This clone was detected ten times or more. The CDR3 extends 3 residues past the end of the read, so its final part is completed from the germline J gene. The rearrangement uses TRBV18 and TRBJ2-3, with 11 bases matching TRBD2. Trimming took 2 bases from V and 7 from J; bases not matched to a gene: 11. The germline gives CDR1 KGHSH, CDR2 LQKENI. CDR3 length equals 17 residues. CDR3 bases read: TGTGCCAGCTCACCATTCCCGACTAGCGGGATGGGGAATACG. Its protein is CASSPFPTSGMGNT. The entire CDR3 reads CASSPFPTSGMGNTQYF.

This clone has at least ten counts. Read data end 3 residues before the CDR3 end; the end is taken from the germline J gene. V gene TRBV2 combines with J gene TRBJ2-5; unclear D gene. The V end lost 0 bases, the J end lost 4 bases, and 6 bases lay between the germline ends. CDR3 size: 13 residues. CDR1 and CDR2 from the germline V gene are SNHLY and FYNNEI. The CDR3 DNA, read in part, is TGTGCCAGCAGTGAAGCCCGGGTAGAGACC. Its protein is CASSEARVET. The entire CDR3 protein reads CASSEARVETQYF.

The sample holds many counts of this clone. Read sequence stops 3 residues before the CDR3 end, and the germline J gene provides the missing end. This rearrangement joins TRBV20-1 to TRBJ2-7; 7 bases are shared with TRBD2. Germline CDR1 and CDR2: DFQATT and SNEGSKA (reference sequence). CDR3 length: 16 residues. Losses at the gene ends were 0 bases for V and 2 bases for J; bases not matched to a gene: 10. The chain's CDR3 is CSARDNFRGRAYEQYF. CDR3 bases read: TGCAGTGCTAGAGATAATTTTCGGGGGAGGGCCTACGAG.

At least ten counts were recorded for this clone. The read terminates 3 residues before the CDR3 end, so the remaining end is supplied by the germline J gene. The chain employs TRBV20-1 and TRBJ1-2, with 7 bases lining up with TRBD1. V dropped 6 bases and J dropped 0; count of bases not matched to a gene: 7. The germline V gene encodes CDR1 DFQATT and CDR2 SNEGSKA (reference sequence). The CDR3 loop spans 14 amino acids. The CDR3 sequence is CSAAGQAANYGYTF. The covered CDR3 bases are TGCAGTGCCGCCGGACAGGCTGCTAACTATGGC.

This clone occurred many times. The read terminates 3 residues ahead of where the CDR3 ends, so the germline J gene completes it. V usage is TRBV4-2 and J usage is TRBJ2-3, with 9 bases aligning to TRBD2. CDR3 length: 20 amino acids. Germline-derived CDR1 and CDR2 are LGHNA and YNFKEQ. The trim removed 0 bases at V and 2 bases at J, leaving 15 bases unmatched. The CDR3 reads CASSQDVLAGLAGYTDTQYF. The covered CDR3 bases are TGTGCCAGCAGCCAAGATGTCCTCGCCGGGCTAGCGGGGTACACAGATACG.

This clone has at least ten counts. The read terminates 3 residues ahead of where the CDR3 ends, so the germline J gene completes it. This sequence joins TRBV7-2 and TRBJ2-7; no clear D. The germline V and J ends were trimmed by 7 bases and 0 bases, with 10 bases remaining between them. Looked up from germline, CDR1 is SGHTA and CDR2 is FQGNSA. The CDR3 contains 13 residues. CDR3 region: CASTPPSSYEQYF. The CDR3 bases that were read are TGTGCCAGCACCCCCCCCAGCTCCTACGAG. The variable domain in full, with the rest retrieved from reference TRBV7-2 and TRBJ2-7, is GAGVSQSPSNKVTEKGKDVELRCDPISGHTALYWYRQSLGQGLEFLIYFQGNSAPDKSGLPSDRFSAERTGGSVSTLTIQRTQQEDSAVYLCASTPPSSYEQYFGPGTRLTVT.

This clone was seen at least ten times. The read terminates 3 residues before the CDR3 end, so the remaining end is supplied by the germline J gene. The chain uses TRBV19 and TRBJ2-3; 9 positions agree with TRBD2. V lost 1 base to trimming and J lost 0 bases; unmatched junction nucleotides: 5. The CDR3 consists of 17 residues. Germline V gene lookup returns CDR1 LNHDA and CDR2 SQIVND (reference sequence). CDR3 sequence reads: CASSIGVTSGSTDTQYF. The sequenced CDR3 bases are TGTGCCAGTAGTATAGGGGTAACTAGCGGGAGCACAGATACG.

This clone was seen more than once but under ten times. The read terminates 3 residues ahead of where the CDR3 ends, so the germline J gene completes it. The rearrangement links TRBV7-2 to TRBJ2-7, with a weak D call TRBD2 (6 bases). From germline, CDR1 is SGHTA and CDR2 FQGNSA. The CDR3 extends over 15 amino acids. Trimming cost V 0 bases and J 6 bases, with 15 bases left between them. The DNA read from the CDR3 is TGTGCCAGCAGCTTAGCCGGAGGGGCCACCCGCGAG. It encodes CASSLAGGATRE. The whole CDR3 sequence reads CASSLAGGATREQYF.

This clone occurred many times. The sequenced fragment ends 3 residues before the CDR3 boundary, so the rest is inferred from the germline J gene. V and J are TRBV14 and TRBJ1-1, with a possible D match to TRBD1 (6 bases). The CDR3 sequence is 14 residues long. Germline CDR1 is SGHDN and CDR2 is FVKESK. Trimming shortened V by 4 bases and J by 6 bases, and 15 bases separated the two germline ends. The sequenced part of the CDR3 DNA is TGTGCCAGCAGCCCCCAGCGGGGGGCGTCTGAA. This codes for CASSPQRGASE. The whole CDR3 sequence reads CASSPQRGASEAFF.

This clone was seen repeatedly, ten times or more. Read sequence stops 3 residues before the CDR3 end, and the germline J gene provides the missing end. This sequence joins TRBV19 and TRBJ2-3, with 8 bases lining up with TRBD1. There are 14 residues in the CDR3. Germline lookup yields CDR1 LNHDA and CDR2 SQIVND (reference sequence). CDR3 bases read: TGTGCCAGTAGTATAATGACAGGGGCGGAGACG. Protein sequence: CASSIMTGAET. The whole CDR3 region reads CASSIMTGAETQYF.

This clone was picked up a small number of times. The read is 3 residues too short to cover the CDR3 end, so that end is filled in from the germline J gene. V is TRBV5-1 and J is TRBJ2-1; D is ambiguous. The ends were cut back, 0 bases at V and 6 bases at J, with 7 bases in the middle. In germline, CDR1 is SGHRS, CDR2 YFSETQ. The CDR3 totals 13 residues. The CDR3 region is CASSLEGFNEQFF. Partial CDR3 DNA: TGCGCCAGCAGCTTGGAAGGGTTCAATGAG.

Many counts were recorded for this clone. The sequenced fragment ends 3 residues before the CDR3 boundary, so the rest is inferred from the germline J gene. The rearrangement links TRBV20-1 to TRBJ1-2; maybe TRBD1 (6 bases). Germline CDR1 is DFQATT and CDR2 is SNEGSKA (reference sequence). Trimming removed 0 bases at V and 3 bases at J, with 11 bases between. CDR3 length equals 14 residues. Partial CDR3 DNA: TGCAGTGCTAGAGACCCCAGGACAGACTATGGC. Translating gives CSARDPRTDYG. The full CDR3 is CSARDPRTDYGYTF.